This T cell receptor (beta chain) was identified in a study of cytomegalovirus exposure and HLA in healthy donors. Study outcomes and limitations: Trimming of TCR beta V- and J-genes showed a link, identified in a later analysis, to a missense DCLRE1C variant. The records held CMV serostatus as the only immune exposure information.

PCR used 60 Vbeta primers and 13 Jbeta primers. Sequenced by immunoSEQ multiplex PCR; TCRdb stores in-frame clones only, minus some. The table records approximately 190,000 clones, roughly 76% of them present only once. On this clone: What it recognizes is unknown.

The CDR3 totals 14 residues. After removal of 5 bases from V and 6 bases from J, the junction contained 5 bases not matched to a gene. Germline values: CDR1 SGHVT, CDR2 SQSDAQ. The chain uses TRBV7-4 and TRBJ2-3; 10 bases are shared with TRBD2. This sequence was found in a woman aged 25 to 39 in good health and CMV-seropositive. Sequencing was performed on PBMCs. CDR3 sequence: CASSNSGRLDTQYF. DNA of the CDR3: TGTGCCAGCAGCAATAGCGGGAGGCTCGATACGCAGTATTTT.